These 8 T cell receptor beta chains share one sample of origin, sequenced in a study of shared clonotypes between healthy human individuals. Assay used: immunoSEQ multiplex PCR; TCRdb lists only in-frame clones, some missing. The sample lists about 2.3 million clones, approximately 90% occurring once. The sample was naive CD4+ T cells from PBMCs. The subset is: CD45RA+ positively selected. All receptors come from a young man in good health. Some clones in this sample may be carry-over from other donors' samples.

This sequence joins TRBV27 and TRBJ2-3; 7 nucleotides match TRBD1. This CDR3 has 18 residues. The V gene end was trimmed by 7 bases and the J gene end by 1 base; junction bases not matched to a gene: 17. Looked up from germline, CDR1 is MNHEY and CDR2 is SMNVEV (reference sequence). CDR3 in amino acids: CASNIHRDSFGGTDTQYF. DNA of the CDR3: TGTGCCAGCAATATCCACCGGGACAGTTTTGGTGGCACAGATACGCAGTATTTT.

The CDR3 loop reads CASTSRAQNTGELFF. In DNA form, the CDR3 reads TGCGCCAGCACCTCGCGAGCACAGAACACCGGGGAGCTGTTTTTT. This rearrangement joins TRBV4-1 to TRBJ2-2; no reliable D call. The CDR3 spans 15 residues. V was pared by 7 bases and J by 1 base, with 13 bases between. CDR1 is MGHRA, CDR2 YSYEKL, per germline.

The chain employs TRBV7-2 and TRBJ1-1; no firm D call. V lost 3 bases to trimming and J lost 0 bases, with 5 bases between them. CDR3 size: 13 residues. Germline CDR1 and CDR2: SGHTA and FQGNSA. CDR3 bases: TGTGCCAGCAGCTTTGCCGTGAACACTGAAGCTTTCTTT. It specifies CASSFAVNTEAFF.

This chain connects TRBV7-2 to TRBJ2-2, with D possibly matching TRBD2 (5 bases). Germline assignment: CDR1 SGHTA and CDR2 FQGNSA. V shed 0 bases and J shed 8 bases, with 16 bases lying between them. The CDR3 length is 16 residues. The CDR3 sequence is CASSLARTRQVGELFF. The CDR3 DNA is TGTGCCAGCAGCTTAGCGCGGACTCGACAAGTGGGGGAGCTGTTTTTT. Full variable domain (missing parts from reference TRBV7-2 and TRBJ2-2): GAGVSQSPSNKVTEKGKDVELRCDPISGHTALYWYRQSLGQGLEFLIYFQGNSAPDKSGLPSDRFSAERTGGSVSTLTIQRTQQEDSAVYLCASSLARTRQVGELFFGEGSRLTVL.

The V and J genes are TRBV5-1 and TRBJ2-3; D is ambiguous. V lost 2 bases and J 6 bases, leaving 13 bases between the germline ends. Germline-derived CDR1 and CDR2 are SGHRS and YFSETQ. The length of the CDR3 is 14 residues. The DNA of the CDR3 is TGCGCCAGCAGCTTATTTGGCCATCGGGATACGCAGTATTTT. Its translation: CASSLFGHRDTQYF.

Comments on this clone: The sample carries other DNA sequences with the same CDR3. V gene TRBV5-1 combines with J gene TRBJ1-2; D may be TRBD1 (6 bases). Germline CDR1 is SGHRS and CDR2 is YFSETQ. Deletions cut 2 bases from V and 5 bases from J, with 10 bases between. CDR3 length equals 13 residues. The CDR3 DNA reads TGCGCCAGCAGCTTAAACAGGGTATATGGCTACACCTTC. This codes for CASSLNRVYGYTF.

This chain uses TRBV7-6 with TRBJ1-3; D is ambiguous. This CDR3 is 12 amino acids long. CDR1 is SGHVS, CDR2 FNYEAQ, per germline. The V end was cut by 2 bases, the J end by 4 bases, with 3 bases between. CDR3 sequence reads: CASSLKGNTIYF. CDR3 DNA sequence: TGTGCCAGCAGCTTAAAGGGAAACACCATATATTTT.

The chain carries TRBV2 and TRBJ2-3; D might be TRBD2 (5 bases). Between the trimmed V and J ends, which lost 7 bases and 4 bases, there was a span of 9 bases. The CDR3 covers 12 residues. Germline assignment: CDR1 SNHLY and CDR2 FYNNEI. The CDR3 spells CASTLSADTQYF. The CDR3 DNA follows: TGTGCCAGCACCCTTAGCGCAGATACGCAGTATTTT. Complete variable domain (other parts from reference TRBV2 and TRBJ2-3): EPEVTQTPSHQVTQMGQEVILRCVPISNHLYFYWYRQILGQKVEFLVSFYNNEISEKSEIFDDQFSVERPDGSNFTLKIRSTKLEDSAMYFCASTLSADTQYFGPGTRLTVL.